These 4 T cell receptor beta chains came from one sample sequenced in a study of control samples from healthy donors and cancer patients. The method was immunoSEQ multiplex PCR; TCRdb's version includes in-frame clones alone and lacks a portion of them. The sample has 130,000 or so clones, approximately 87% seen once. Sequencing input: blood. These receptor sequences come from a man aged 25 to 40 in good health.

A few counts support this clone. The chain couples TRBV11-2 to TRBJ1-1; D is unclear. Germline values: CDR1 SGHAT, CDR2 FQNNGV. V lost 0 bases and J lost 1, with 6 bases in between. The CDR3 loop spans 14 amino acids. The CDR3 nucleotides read TGTGCCAGCAGCTTAGATCCGGGGAACACTGAAGCTTTCTTT. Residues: CASSLDPGNTEAFF.

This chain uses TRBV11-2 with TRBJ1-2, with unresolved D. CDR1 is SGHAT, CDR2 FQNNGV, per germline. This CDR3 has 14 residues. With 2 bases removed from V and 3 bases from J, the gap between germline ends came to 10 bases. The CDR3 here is CASSLTDGDYGYTF. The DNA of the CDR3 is TGTGCCAGCAGCTTAACAGATGGGGACTATGGCTACACCTTC.

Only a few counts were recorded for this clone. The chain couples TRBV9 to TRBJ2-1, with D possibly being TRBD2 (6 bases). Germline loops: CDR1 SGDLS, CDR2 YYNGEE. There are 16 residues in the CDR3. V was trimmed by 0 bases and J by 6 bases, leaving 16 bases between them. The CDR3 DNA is TGTGCCAGCAGCGTAGTGTCTAGCGCGCCTCCCAATGAGCAGTTCTTC. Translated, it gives CASSVVSSAPPNEQFF.

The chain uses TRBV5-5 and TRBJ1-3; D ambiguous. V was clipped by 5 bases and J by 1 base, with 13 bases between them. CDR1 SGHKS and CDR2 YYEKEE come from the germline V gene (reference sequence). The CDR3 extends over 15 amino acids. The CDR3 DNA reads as TGTGCCAGCAGGTCCCCCACGGCGTCTGGAAACACCATATATTTT. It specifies CASRSPTASGNTIYF.